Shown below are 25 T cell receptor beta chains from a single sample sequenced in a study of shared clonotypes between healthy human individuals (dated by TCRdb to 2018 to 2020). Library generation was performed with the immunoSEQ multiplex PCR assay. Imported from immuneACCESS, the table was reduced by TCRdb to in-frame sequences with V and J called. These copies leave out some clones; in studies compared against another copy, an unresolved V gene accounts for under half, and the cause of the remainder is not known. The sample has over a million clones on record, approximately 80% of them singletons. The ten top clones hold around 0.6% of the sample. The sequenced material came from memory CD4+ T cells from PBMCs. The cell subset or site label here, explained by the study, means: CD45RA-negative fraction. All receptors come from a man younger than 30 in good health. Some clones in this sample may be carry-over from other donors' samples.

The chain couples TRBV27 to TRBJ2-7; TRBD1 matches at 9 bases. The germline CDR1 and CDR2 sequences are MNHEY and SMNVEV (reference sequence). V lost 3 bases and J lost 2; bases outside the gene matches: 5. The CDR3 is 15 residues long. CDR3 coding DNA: TGTGCCAGCAGTTTTTTAGGGACAGGGACCTACGAGCAGTACTTC. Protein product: CASSFLGTGTYEQYF.

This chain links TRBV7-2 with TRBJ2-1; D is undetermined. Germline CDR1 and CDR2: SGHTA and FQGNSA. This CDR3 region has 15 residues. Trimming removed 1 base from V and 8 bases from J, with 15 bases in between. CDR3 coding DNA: TGTGCCAGCAGCTTAGAAGCCGGAACTAAGGATGAGCAGTTCTTC. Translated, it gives CASSLEAGTKDEQFF. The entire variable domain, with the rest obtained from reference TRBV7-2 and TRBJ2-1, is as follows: GAGVSQSPSNKVTEKGKDVELRCDPISGHTALYWYRQSLGQGLEFLIYFQGNSAPDKSGLPSDRFSAERTGGSVSTLTIQRTQQEDSAVYLCASSLEAGTKDEQFFGPGTRLTVL.

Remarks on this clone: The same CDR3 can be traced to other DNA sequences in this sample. CDR3: CASSPQGQLNTEAFF. The DNA for the CDR3 is TGTGCCAGCAGCCCACAGGGACAGTTGAACACTGAAGCTTTCTTT. The rearrangement uses TRBV7-2 and TRBJ1-1; 7 nucleotides align to TRBD1. The CDR3 spans 15 residues. V gave up 5 bases and J gave up 0 bases; unmatched junction bases: 6. Germline CDR1 and CDR2: SGHTA and FQGNSA.

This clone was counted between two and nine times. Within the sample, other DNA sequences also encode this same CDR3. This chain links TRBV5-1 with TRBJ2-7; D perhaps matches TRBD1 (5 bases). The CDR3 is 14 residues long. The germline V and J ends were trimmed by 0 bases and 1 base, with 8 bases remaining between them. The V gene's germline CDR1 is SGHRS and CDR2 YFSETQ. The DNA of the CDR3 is TGCGCCAGCAGCTTGGGTCCAGGGTCCTACGAGCAGTACTTC. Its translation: CASSLGPGSYEQYF.

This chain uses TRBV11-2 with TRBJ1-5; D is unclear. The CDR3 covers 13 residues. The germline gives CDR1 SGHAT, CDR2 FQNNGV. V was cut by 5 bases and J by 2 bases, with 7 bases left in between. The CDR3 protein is CASSPNRNQPQHF. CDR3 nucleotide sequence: TGTGCCAGCAGCCCGAATCGCAATCAGCCCCAGCATTTT.

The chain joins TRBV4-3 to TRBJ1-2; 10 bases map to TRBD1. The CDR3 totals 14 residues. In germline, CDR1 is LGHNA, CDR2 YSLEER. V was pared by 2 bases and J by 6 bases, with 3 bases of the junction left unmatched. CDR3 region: CASSQQTGGNGYTF. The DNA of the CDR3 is TGCGCCAGCAGCCAACAGACAGGGGGCAATGGCTACACCTTC.

CDR3: CASSPTGYLNTGELFF. The CDR3 DNA is TGTGCCAGCTCACCAACAGGGTACCTGAACACCGGGGAGCTGTTTTTT. The rearrangement links TRBV18 to TRBJ2-2; perhaps TRBD1 as D (6 bases). CDR1 is KGHSH, CDR2 LQKENI, per germline. V was shortened by 2 bases and J by 1 base, with 11 bases between the two germline ends. The CDR3 covers 16 residues.

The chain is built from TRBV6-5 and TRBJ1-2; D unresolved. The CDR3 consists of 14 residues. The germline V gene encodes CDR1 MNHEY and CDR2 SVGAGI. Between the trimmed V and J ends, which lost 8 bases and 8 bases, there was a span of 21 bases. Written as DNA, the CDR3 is TGTGCCAGCGTCTCGGGTGGCGGAAATGAGGGCTACACCTTC. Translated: CASVSGGGNEGYTF.

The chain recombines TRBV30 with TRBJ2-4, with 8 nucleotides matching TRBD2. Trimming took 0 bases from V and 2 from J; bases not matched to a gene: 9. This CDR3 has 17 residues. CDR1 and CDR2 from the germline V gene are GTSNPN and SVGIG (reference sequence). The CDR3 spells CAWSVKFSGGSKNIQYF. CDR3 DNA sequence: TGTGCCTGGAGTGTAAAGTTTTCGGGAGGGTCCAAAAACATTCAGTACTTC. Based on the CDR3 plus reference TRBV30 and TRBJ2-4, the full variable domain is SQTIHQWPATLVQPVGSPLSLECTVEGTSNPNLYWYRQAAGRGLQLLFYSVGIGQISSEVPQNLSASRPQDRQFILSSKKLLLSDSGFYLCAWSVKFSGGSKNIQYFGAGTRLSVL.

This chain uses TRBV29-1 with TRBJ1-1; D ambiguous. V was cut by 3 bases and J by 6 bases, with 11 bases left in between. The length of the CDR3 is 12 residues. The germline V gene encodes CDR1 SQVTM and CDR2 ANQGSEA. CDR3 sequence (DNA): TGCAGCGTTGATCAGTTCGAGGCTGAAGCTTTCTTT. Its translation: CSVDQFEAEAFF.

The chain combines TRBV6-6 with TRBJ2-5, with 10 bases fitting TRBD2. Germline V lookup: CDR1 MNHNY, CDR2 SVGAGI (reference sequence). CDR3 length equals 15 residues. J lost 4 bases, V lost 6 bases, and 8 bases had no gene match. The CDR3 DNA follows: TGTGCCAGCAGCGGTACCGGGACTAGCGTAGAGACCCAGTACTTC. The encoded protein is CASSGTGTSVETQYF.

CDR3 sequence: CASSLSGAGMETQYF. Written as DNA, the CDR3 is TGTGCCAGCAGCTTATCTGGGGCGGGGATGGAGACCCAGTACTTC. This chain joins TRBV5-4 and TRBJ2-5; D is possibly TRBD2 (6 bases). V was cut by 2 bases and J by 5 bases, with 16 bases left in between. Germline lookup yields CDR1 SGHNT and CDR2 YYREEE (reference sequence). CDR3 length: 15 residues.

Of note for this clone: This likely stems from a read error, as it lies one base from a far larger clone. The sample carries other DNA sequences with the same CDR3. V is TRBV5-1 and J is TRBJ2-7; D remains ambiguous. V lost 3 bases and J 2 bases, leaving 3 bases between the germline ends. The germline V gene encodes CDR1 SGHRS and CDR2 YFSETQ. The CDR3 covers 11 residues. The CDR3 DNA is TGCGCCAGCAGCTCGACCTACGAGCAGTACTTC. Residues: CASSSTYEQYF.

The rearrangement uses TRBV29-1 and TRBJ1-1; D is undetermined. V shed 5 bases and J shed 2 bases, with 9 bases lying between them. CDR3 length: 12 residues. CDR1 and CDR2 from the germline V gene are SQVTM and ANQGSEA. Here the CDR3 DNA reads TGCAGCGTTTCCTTCTATAACACTGAAGCTTTCTTT. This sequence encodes CSVSFYNTEAFF.

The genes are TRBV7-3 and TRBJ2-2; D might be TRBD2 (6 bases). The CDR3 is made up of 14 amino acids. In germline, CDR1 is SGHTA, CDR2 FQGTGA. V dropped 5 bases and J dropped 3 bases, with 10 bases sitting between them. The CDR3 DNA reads TGTGCCAGCAGCCAGACGGGGGACACCGGGGAGCTGTTTTTT. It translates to CASSQTGDTGELFF.

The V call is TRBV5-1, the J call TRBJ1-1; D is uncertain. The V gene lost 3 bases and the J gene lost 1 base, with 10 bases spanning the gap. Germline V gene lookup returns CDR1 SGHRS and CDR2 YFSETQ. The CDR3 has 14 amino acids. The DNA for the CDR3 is TGCGCCAGCAGCTCTGGACGGGGGAACACTGAAGCTTTCTTT. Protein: CASSSGRGNTEAFF.

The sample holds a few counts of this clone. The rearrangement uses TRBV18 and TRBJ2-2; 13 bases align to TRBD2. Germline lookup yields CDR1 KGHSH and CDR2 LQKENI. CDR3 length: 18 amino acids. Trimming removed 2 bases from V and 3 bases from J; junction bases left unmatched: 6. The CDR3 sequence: CASSPALLAGGDTGELFF. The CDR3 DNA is TGTGCCAGCTCACCAGCCCTACTAGCGGGAGGGGACACCGGGGAGCTGTTTTTT. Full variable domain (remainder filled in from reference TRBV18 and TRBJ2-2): NAGVMQNPRHLVRRRGQEARLRCSPMKGHSHVYWYRQLPEEGLKFMVYLQKENIIDESGMPKERFSAEFPKEGPSILRIQQVVRGDSAAYFCASSPALLAGGDTGELFFGEGSRLTVL.

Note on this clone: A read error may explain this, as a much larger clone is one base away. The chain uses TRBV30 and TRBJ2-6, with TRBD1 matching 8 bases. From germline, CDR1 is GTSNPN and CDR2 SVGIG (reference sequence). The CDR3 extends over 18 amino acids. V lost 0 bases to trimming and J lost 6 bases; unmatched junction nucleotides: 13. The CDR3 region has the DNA TGTGCCTGGAGTGTAGTATGGACAGGGACCAGTGAGGCCAACGTCCTGACTTTC. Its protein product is CAWSVVWTGTSEANVLTF. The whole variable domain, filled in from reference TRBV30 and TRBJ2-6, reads SQTIHQWPATLVQPVGSPLSLECTVEGTSNPNLYWYRQAAGRGLQLLFYSVGIGQISSEVPQNLSASRPQDRQFILSSKKLLLSDSGFYLCAWSVVWTGTSEANVLTFGAGSRLTVL.

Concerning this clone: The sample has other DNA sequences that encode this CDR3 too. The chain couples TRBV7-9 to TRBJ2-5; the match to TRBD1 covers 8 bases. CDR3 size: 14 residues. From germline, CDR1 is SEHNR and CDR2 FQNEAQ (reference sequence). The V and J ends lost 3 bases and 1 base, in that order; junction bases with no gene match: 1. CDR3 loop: CASSFGTGQETQYF. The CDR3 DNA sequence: TGTGCCAGCAGCTTTGGGACAGGCCAAGAGACCCAGTACTTC.

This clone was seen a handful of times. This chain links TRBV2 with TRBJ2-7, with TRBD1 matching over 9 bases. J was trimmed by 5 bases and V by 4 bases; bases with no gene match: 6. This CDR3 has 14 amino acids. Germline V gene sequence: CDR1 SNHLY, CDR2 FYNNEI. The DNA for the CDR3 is TGTGCCAGCAGTGTTGACAGGGGGAGCCACGAGCAGTACTTC. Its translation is CASSVDRGSHEQYF.

The CDR3 reads CASSPNQETQYF. The CDR3 bases are TGTGCCAGCAGCCCAAACCAAGAGACCCAGTACTTC. V usage is TRBV7-3 and J usage is TRBJ2-5; D ambiguous. The CDR3 is made up of 12 amino acids. Per germline, CDR1 SGHTA and CDR2 FQGTGA. V shed 5 bases and J shed 0 bases, with 4 bases lying between them.

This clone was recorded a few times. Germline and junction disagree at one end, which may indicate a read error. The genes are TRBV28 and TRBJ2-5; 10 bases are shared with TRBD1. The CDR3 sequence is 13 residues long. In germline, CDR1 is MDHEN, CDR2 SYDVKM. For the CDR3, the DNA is TGTGCCAGCAGTCCAACATCCGGGACAGGGGCAAACTTC. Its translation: CASSPTSGTGANF.

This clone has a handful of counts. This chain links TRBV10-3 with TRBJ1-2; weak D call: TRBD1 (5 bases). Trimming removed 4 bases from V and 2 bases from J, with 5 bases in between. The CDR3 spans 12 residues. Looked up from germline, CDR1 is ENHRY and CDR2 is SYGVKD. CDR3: CAISAGNYGYTF. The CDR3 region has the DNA TGTGCCATCAGTGCAGGGAACTATGGCTACACCTTC.

This CDR3 reads CASSPLRQGGEETQYF. The CDR3, as DNA: TGTGCCAGCTCACCTCTAAGACAGGGAGGAGAAGAGACCCAGTACTTC. The rearrangement uses TRBV18 and TRBJ2-5; D may be TRBD1 (7 bases). The V gene's germline CDR1 is KGHSH and CDR2 LQKENI. Trimming removed 3 bases from V and 3 bases from J, with 17 bases in between. The length of the CDR3 is 16 residues.

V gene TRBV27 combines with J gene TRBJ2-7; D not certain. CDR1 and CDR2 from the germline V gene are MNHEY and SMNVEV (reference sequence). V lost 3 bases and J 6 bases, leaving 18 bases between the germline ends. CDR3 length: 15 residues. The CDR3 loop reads CASSFWSGSGGEQYF. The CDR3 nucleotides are TGTGCCAGCAGTTTTTGGTCCGGGTCGGGCGGCGAGCAGTACTTC.